A selection of T cell receptor beta chains follows, all from one sample in a study of shared clonotypes between healthy human individuals. Clones were sequenced by immunoSEQ multiplex PCR, and TCRdb holds only the in-frame ones, with some missing. This table has more than 900,000 clones, 78% appearing once. The sample comprised memory CD4+ T cells from PBMCs. The receptors originated from a man between 18 and 29 years old in good health. Some clones in this sample may be carry-over from other donors' samples. CDR3s include the opening cysteine and the closing phenylalanine or tryptophan. D genes are given only for firm matches. Clone size is shown for a subset of rows, as once, few, many or a class of expanded clone.

v_gene	abundance	d_gene	j_gene	CDR3nt	CDR3aa
TRBV28	NA	NA	TRBJ1-5	TGTGCCAGCAGTTTGAGGAGGCCAGGCAATCAGCCCCAGCATTTT	CASSLRRPGNQPQHF
TRBV4-3	few	NA	TRBJ1-2	TGCGCCAGCAGCCAAGATTTAATTGTTGCGGACTATGGCTACACCTTC	CASSQDLIVADYGYTF
TRBV6-5	once	TRBD2	TRBJ2-7	TGTGCCAGCAGTACCGGGACTAGCGGCTCCTACGAGCAGTACTTC	CASSTGTSGSYEQYF
TRBV10-3	few	NA	TRBJ2-7	TGTGCCATCGGGCGGGAAACTTACGAGCAGTACTTC	CAIGRETYEQYF
TRBV2	once	TRBD2	TRBJ2-5	TGTGCCAGCAGGGGGGGACTAGCGGCCACGGCCCAGTACTTC	CASRGGLAATAQYF
TRBV5-1	NA	NA	TRBJ2-1	TGCGCCAGCAGCTTGGAGCGCGGTACTTACAATGAGCAGTTCTTC	CASSLERGTYNEQFF
TRBV19	NA	NA	TRBJ2-1	TGTGCCAGTAGTATTGTCGTGGGTCCCCACAATGAGCAGTTCTTC	CASSIVVGPHNEQFF
TRBV4-1	NA	TRBD2	TRBJ2-3	TGCGCCAGCAGCCGGCCGGGACTAGCCATCGGGGGGGATACGCAGTATTTT	CASSRPGLAIGGDTQYF
TRBV11-2	NA	NA	TRBJ2-1	TGTGCCAGCAGCTTGTTGCCTAGGCAGGGCGAGTCCCAGTTCTTC	CASSLLPRQGESQFF
TRBV7-2	once	NA	TRBJ2-2	TGTGCCAGCAGCTTAGAGGCACTCACCGGGGAGCTGTTTTTT	CASSLEALTGELFF
TRBV27	NA	NA	TRBJ2-3	TGTGCCAGCAACCGGGAGCCGAGCAAACGATTCACAGATACGCAGTATTTT	CASNREPSKRFTDTQYF
TRBV4-3	many	NA	TRBJ1-2	TGCGCCAGCAGCCAAGAACAGGGTCGTGGCTACACCTTC	CASSQEQGRGYTF
TRBV11-3	NA	NA	TRBJ1-2	TGTGCCAGCAGTGGGGCTCGTCCTTTGGATGGCTACACCTTC	CASSGARPLDGYTF
TRBV5-1	NA	TRBD1	TRBJ1-1	TGCGCCAGCAGCCCGGACAGGCCCTACACTGAAGCTTTCTTT	CASSPDRPYTEAFF
TRBV28	NA	NA	TRBJ1-3	TGTGCCAGCAGTTTGGGGGGAAACACCATATATTTT	CASSLGGNTIYF
TRBV5-5	NA	TRBD2	TRBJ2-7	TGTGCCAGCAGCTTCTTGACTAGCGGGGCCTACGAGCAGTACTTC	CASSFLTSGAYEQYF
TRBV12-5	few	TRBD1	TRBJ1-1	TGTGCTAGTGGCTCGGGACAGGGAGAGAACACTGAAGCTTTCTTT	CASGSGQGENTEAFF
TRBV2	NA	NA	TRBJ2-1	TGTGCCAGCAGTCTCCGGTTACCCGATTACAATGAGCAGTTCTTC	CASSLRLPDYNEQFF
TRBV6-6	NA	NA	TRBJ2-7	TGTGCCAGCAGTTACTCGGAGGGGGGCGAGCAGTACTTC	CASSYSEGGEQYF
TRBV18	NA	NA	TRBJ1-3	TGTGCCAGCTCACTTGGACTCCCGAGCTCTGGAAACACCATATATTTT	CASSLGLPSSGNTIYF
TRBV28	NA	NA	TRBJ2-7	TGTGCCAGCAGTTTGAAGCCGGGCGAGCAGTACTTC	CASSLKPGEQYF
TRBV19	NA	NA	TRBJ1-1	TGTGCCAGTAGTATCCGACAAGAAGCTTTCTTT	CASSIRQEAFF
TRBV7-2	NA	NA	TRBJ1-1	TGTGCCAGCAGCTTAGCAGTACTCCAGAACACTGAAGCTTTCTTT	CASSLAVLQNTEAFF
TRBV9	NA	TRBD1	TRBJ2-3	TGTGCCAGCAGCGATGGGACAGGGAAGGGGACAGATACGCAGTATTTT	CASSDGTGKGTDTQYF
TRBV5-4	NA	NA	TRBJ2-7	TGTGCCAGATCAAGCGGTTCTACCTACGAGCAGTACTTC	CARSSGSTYEQYF
TRBV7-9	NA	TRBD1	TRBJ1-5	TGTGCCAGCAACCTTTCCGGACAGGGGTCAGGACAGCCCCAGCATTTT	CASNLSGQGSGQPQHF
TRBV2	NA	TRBD2	TRBJ2-7	TGTGCCAGCAGTGAACCCCGCAGTGGGGAGGGCCGCCCGAAGGCCTACGAGCAGTACTTC	CASSEPRSGEGRPKAYEQYF
TRBV19	once	TRBD1	TRBJ1-2	TGTGCCAGTAGTCCCTCCCCAGGGGGGGGGCCTCGCGATGGCTACACCTTC	CASSPSPGGGPRDGYTF
TRBV6-5	NA	NA	TRBJ1-5	TGTGCCAGCATCCCTGGGGAGTATAGCAATCAGCCCCAGCATTTT	CASIPGEYSNQPQHF
TRBV19	NA	NA	TRBJ1-5	TGTGCCAGTAGTAACCGATGGGGCAATCAGCCCCAGCATTTT	CASSNRWGNQPQHF
TRBV6-1	NA	NA	TRBJ1-1	TGTGCCAGCTGCTTTTTTCGGAACACTGAAGCTTTCTTT	CASCFFRNTEAFF
TRBV19	NA	TRBD2	TRBJ2-3	TGTGCCAGTACCTGGACTAGCGGAGATACGCAGTATTTT	CASTWTSGDTQYF
TRBV2	many	NA	TRBJ1-4	TGTGCCAGCAGAGCCTGGGACGGTTTTAATGAAAAACTGTTTTTT	CASRAWDGFNEKLFF
TRBV28	NA	NA	TRBJ1-1	TGTGCCAGCAGACCCCAGGGATTCAACACTGAAGCTTTCTTT	CASRPQGFNTEAFF
TRBV5-1	NA	NA	TRBJ2-3	TGCGCCAGCAGCTTGGGCTCGGACAGAGCAGATACGCAGTATTTT	CASSLGSDRADTQYF
TRBV27	NA	NA	TRBJ1-1	TGTGCCAGCAGTTTATCGGGTTGGGCAGTTGAAGCTTTCTTT	CASSLSGWAVEAFF
TRBV28	NA	TRBD2	TRBJ2-1	TGTGCCAGCAGTTCTCCGGGTCGGGGCGGGGGTTTGGATGAGCAGTTCTTC	CASSSPGRGGGLDEQFF
TRBV7-9	NA	NA	TRBJ1-3	TGTGCCAGCAGCTTAGGAGGGGCCTTCTCTGGAAACACCATATATTTT	CASSLGGAFSGNTIYF
TRBV5-1	NA	NA	TRBJ2-5	TGCGCCAGCAGCTTGGCCGGGTACCAAGAGACCCAGTACTTC	CASSLAGYQETQYF
TRBV6-1	few	NA	TRBJ2-7	TGTGCCAGCAGTGACTCCCCATCCGTCTTC	CASSDSPSVF
TRBV14	NA	NA	TRBJ2-2	TGTGCCAGCAGCCAACAGTTACCCTCGAACACCGGGGAGCTGTTTTTT	CASSQQLPSNTGELFF
TRBV28	NA	TRBD2	TRBJ2-3	TGTGCCAGCAGCCAGGGACTAGCGGCTAGCACAGATACGCAGTATTTT	CASSQGLAASTDTQYF
TRBV18	NA	TRBD2	TRBJ2-3	TGTGCCAGCTCGCTTACTAGCGGGGGGACAGATACGCAGTATTTT	CASSLTSGGTDTQYF
TRBV7-2	NA	NA	TRBJ2-5	TGTGCCAGCAGCCCGCTGGGAGGGGGAGAGACCCAGTACTTC	CASSPLGGGETQYF
TRBV5-4	once	NA	TRBJ1-4	TGTGCCAGCAGCTCCCATGGAGGGCGGGAAAAACTGTTTTTT	CASSSHGGREKLFF
TRBV7-2	NA	TRBD2	TRBJ2-1	TGTGCCAGCAGCTTTAGCGGGAGCGGGCGGGAGCAGTTCTTC	CASSFSGSGREQFF
TRBV25-1	NA	NA	TRBJ2-2	TGTGCCAGCAGTGATAGTGGGAAGAACACCGGGGAGCTGTTTTTT	CASSDSGKNTGELFF
TRBV30	NA	NA	TRBJ1-1	TGTGCCTGGACGGACACATTGAACACTGAAGCTTTCTTT	CAWTDTLNTEAFF
TRBV5-4	few	NA	TRBJ2-5	TGTGCCAGCAGCCCGACAGGCCCAGAGACCCAGTACTTC	CASSPTGPETQYF
TRBV2	once	TRBD1	TRBJ2-1	TGTGCCAGCAACCAGAACAGGGGACCCGTAGCCTACAATGAGCAGTTCTTC	CASNQNRGPVAYNEQFF